The source of this T cell receptor beta chain is a study of T cell clonality in common variable immunodeficiency. This clone occurred many times. Its cognate antigen is unknown. The read ends 3 residues before the CDR3 terminus; that terminus is restored from the germline J gene. The CDR3 has 13 amino acids. The germline V gene encodes CDR1 DFQATT and CDR2 SNEGSKA (reference sequence). The table came from immunoSEQ multiplex PCR; TCRdb's copy has only in-frame clones and leaves some out. In total the sample includes about 34,000 clones, none of them seen once. General study points: Fewer deletions and N-nucleotide insertions were reportedly seen in common variable immunodeficiency TCR beta sequences.

Sequenced: peripheral blood mononuclear cells. This TCR was sampled from a human donor with common variable immunodeficiency. The V gene is TRBV20-1, the J gene TRBJ1-2; 7 nucleotides align to TRBD1. Partial CDR3 DNA: TGCAGTGCCCAGGACAGGTCTGAGTGGGGC. Protein sequence: CSAQDRSEWG. The entire CDR3 protein reads CSAQDRSEWGYTF.